Presented here are 15 T cell receptor beta chains from one specimen sequenced in a study of spatial heterogeneity in lung cancer. TCRdb recomputed calls from the 5' RACE reads with MiXCR, one row per CDR3 protein. The repertoire consists of about 40,000 distinct CDR3 sequences, with 4% to 6% occurring once and the leading ten covering roughly 25%. The time point was: sample taken at primary tumor resection. The authors sequenced whole RNA from tumor, nontumor lung or frozen PBMC without sorting. This material consisted of PBMCs, taken at surgery. Receptor source: a female donor with early-stage non-small cell lung cancer.

There are many counts of this clonotype. CDR3 nucleotides: TGTGCCAGCAGCCACCCCCGACAGAGCGGGAATTTTAGGGGCTACACCTTC. Translating gives CASSHPRQSGNFRGYTF. This chain uses TRBV12-3 or TRBV12-4 with TRBJ1-2, with D perhaps TRBD1 (5 bases). The CDR3 is 17 amino acids. The germline V and J ends were trimmed by 6 bases and 8 bases, with 28 bases remaining between them.

This clonotype was counted at least ten times. This chain links TRBV7-9 with TRBJ1-2, with D possibly TRBD1 on 6 matching bases. Per germline, CDR1 SEHNR and CDR2 FQNEAQ (reference sequence). Trimming pared 1 base from V and 0 bases from J, leaving 12 bases between. CDR3 length: 16 amino acids. The CDR3: CASSLVGTSANYGYTF. The CDR3, as DNA: TGTGCCAGCAGCTTAGTTGGGACATCAGCTAACTATGGCTACACCTTC.

This clonotype was observed a few times. The chain is built from TRBV20-1 and TRBJ1-5; a possible D gene is TRBD1 (5 bases). This CDR3 is 13 amino acids long. V was cut by 2 bases and J by 3 bases, with 8 bases left in between. Germline V CDR1 and CDR2: DFQATT, SNEGSKA (reference sequence). CDR3 DNA sequence: TGCAGTGCTAGAAAGGACAACAATCAGCCCCAGCATTTT. Amino acid sequence: CSARKDNNQPQHF.

This clonotype was seen a handful of times. The chain recombines TRBV20-1 with TRBJ2-7; TRBD1 agrees at 12 bases. J gave up 5 bases and V 3 bases, and 8 bases lay outside the gene matches. Germline V CDR1 and CDR2: DFQATT, SNEGSKA (reference sequence). The CDR3 contains 15 residues. CDR3 in amino acids: CSARNGGTGGNEQYF. The DNA of the CDR3 is TGCAGTGCTAGGAATGGAGGGACAGGGGGCAACGAGCAGTACTTC.

This clonotype appeared many times. This rearrangement joins TRBV19 to TRBJ2-6; 7 nucleotides line up with TRBD1. The germline V gene has CDR1 LNHDA and CDR2 SQIVND (reference sequence). J lost 2 bases, V lost 9 bases, and 7 bases had no gene match. The CDR3 loop spans 15 amino acids. The CDR3 DNA reads TGTGCCAGAGCGAAGGGGGCACCTGGGGCCAACGTCCTGACTTTC. The encoded protein is CARAKGAPGANVLTF. Complete variable domain (other parts from reference TRBV19 and TRBJ2-6): DGGITQSPKYLFRKEGQNVTLSCEQNLNHDAMYWYRQDPGQGLRLIYYSQIVNDFQKGDIAEGYSVSREKKESFPLTVTSAQKNPTAFYLCARAKGAPGANVLTFGAGSRLTVL.

Concerning this clonotype itself: An end of the junction differs from the germline gene, which may be a read error. The chain employs TRBV2 and TRBJ2-3; 11 positions match TRBD2. The CDR3 contains 15 residues. Germline CDR1 SNHLY, CDR2 FYNNEI. CDR3 sequence (DNA): TGTACCAGCAGCGGCCTAGCGGGGGGCAGCGGTACGCAGTATTTT. Translating gives CTSSGLAGGSGTQYF.

In this sample, this clonotype turned up many times. The rearrangement joins TRBV6-2 or TRBV6-3 to TRBJ1-2; 10 bases agree with TRBD1. J gave up 13 bases and V 5 bases, and 7 bases lay outside the gene matches. Germline V gene lookup returns CDR1 MNHEY and CDR2 SVGEGT. This CDR3 comprises 12 residues. CDR3 sequence (DNA): TGTGCCAGCAGTCTCGACAGGGGGCCCTCCACCTTC. It is translated as CASSLDRGPSTF.

The V gene is TRBV27, the J gene TRBJ2-1; a possible D gene is TRBD1 (6 bases). Germline CDR1 is MNHEY and CDR2 is SMNVEV (reference sequence). Trimming removed 6 bases at V and 6 bases at J, with 12 bases between. The CDR3 is 13 amino acids. CDR3 in amino acids: CASRGTGFNEQFF. DNA of the CDR3: TGTGCCAGCAGGGGCACAGGGTTCAATGAGCAGTTCTTC.

This clonotype was observed many times. J is TRBJ1-5 and V is TRBV9, with D unresolved. Between the trimmed V and J ends, which lost 2 bases and 7 bases, there was a span of 4 bases. The CDR3 has 11 residues. The germline CDR1 and CDR2 sequences are SGDLS and YYNGEE. CDR3 coding DNA: TGTGCCAGCAGCGTGGGCCAGCCCCAGCATTTT. Encoded protein: CASSVGQPQHF.

The chain recombines TRBV7-9 with TRBJ2-5; D not certain. This CDR3 is 13 amino acids long. In germline, CDR1 is SEHNR, CDR2 FQNEAQ (reference sequence). V lost 7 bases and J 4 bases, leaving 13 bases between the germline ends. The CDR3, as DNA: TGTGCCAGCACCCATCGGACCGTAGAGACCCAGTACTTC. Protein: CASTHRTVETQYF.

This clonotype was detected ten times or more. This chain connects TRBV29-1 to TRBJ2-5, with 7 bases lining up with TRBD2. CDR3 length equals 15 residues. CDR1 and CDR2 from the germline V gene are SQVTM and ANQGSEA. V trimming: 3 bases; J trimming: 1 base; junction bases outside the gene matches: 8. CDR3 sequence reads: CSVEGGGGLQETQYF. In DNA, the CDR3 is TGCAGCGTTGAGGGTGGCGGGGGACTCCAAGAGACCCAGTACTTC.

This rearrangement joins TRBV12-5 to TRBJ2-3; 7 bases are a match to TRBD1. In germline, CDR1 is LGHNT, CDR2 FRNRAP. There are 13 residues in the CDR3. Trimming took 6 bases from V and 5 from J; bases not matched to a gene: 5. CDR3 loop: CASGSRTGDTQYF. CDR3 nucleotides: TGTGCTAGTGGATCCCGGACAGGAGATACGCAGTATTTT.

This clonotype was counted at least ten times. The J gene is TRBJ1-5, the V gene TRBV27; D unclear. Between the trimmed V and J ends, which lost 2 bases and 8 bases, there was a span of 10 bases. CDR3 length equals 13 residues. CDR1 and CDR2 from the germline V gene are MNHEY and SMNVEV (reference sequence). CDR3 protein: CASSLVFGEPQHF. As DNA, the CDR3 is TGTGCCAGCAGTTTAGTATTTGGGGAGCCCCAGCATTTT.

This clonotype was detected many times. V is TRBV9 and J is TRBJ2-3; 7 bases match TRBD1. CDR3 length: 15 residues. Germline CDR1 and CDR2: SGDLS and YYNGEE. J was trimmed by 1 base and V by 3 bases; bases with no gene match: 5. The CDR3 reads CASSGPGTGTDTQYF. CDR3 sequence (DNA): TGTGCCAGCAGCGGTCCCGGGACAGGCACAGATACGCAGTATTTT.

This clonotype has a count of ten or more. The V call is TRBV6-2 or TRBV6-3, the J call TRBJ2-3, with D perhaps assigned TRBD1 or TRBD2 (5 bases each). With 6 bases removed from V and 5 bases from J, the gap between germline ends came to 18 bases. The CDR3 length is 15 residues. Germline CDR1 MNHEY, CDR2 SVGEGT. The CDR3 sequence is CASSPTPGHGDTQYF. The CDR3 region has the DNA TGTGCCAGCAGCCCGACGCCGGGGCACGGAGATACGCAGTATTTT.